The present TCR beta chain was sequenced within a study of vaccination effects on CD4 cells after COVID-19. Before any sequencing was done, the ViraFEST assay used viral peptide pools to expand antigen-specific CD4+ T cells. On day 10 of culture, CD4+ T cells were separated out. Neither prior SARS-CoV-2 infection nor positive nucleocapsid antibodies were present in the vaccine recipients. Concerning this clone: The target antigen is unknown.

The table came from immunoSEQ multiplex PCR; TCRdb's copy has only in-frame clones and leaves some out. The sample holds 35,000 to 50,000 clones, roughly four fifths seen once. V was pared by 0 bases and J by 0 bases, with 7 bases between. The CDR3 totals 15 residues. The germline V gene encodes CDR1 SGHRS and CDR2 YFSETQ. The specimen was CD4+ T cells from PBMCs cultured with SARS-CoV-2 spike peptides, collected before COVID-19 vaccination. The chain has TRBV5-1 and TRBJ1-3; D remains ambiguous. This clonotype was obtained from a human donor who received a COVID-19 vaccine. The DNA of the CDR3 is TGCGCCAGCAGCTTGGGTCCGGTCTCTGGAAACACCATATATTTT. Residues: CASSLGPVSGNTIYF.